This is a list of T cell receptor beta chains from one sample in a study of regulatory T cells in long-lasting Graves disease. TCRdb re-called the multiplex PCR reads through MiXCR, storing one row per CDR3 protein. The sample includes about 470,000 distinct CDR3 sequences, under 25% of them seen just once. The sample consisted of peripheral blood mononuclear cells (PBMCs), taken when the disease was refractory, from a patient treated with antithyroid drugs. The receptors stem from a female donor with Graves disease. The CDR3 runs from the conserved cysteine through the conserved F or W.

j_call v_call cdr3_length cdr3_aa
TRBJ1-1 TRBV11-3 19 CASSLGRGRAGRYCTEAFF
TRBJ1-6 TRBV28 14 CASNPGQGHSPLHF
TRBJ2-5 TRBV20-1 15 CSTLGKGGGQETQYF
TRBJ2-5 TRBV6-2/TRBV6-3 14 CASTKNRGQETQYF
TRBJ2-2 TRBV6-1 15 CASTSASGHTGELFF
TRBJ2-7 TRBV4-3 18 CASSQKLIAGDLPYEQYF
TRBJ2-7 TRBV27 15 CASRTTSGSVYEQYF
TRBJ1-1 TRBV19 15 CASSIRTGRNTEAFF
TRBJ1-5 TRBV19 16 CASTQGQTWGNQPQHF
TRBJ2-7 TRBV5-4 11 CASSDGWEQYF
TRBJ2-7 TRBV9 15 CASSVAAGDAYEQYF
TRBJ2-2 TRBV20-1 13 CSARGTGSGELFF
TRBJ2-7 TRBV13 15 CASSLLGHEGYEQYF
TRBJ1-2 TRBV19 16 CASSTHLDRGFGGYTF
TRBJ1-2 TRBV5-1 14 CASSLDLGHYGYTF
TRBJ1-6 TRBV12-3/TRBV12-4 15 CASSHGGTEASPLHF
TRBJ2-7 TRBV7-3 13 CASSYKFSYEQYF
TRBJ1-2 TRBV29-1 12 CSVAGGDYGYTF
TRBJ2-7 TRBV5-1 14 CASRLAGKPYEQYF
TRBJ1-2 TRBV6-5 13 CASSYRQYDGYTF
TRBJ1-1 TRBV29-1 13 CSVEGQLNTEAFF
TRBJ2-5 TRBV3-1 17 CASSQEAGGRYQETQYF
TRBJ2-5 TRBV11-2 15 CASSLGQGVKETQYF
TRBJ1-1 TRBV12-3/TRBV12-4 13 CASGRGTGTEAFF
TRBJ2-5 TRBV7-9 16 CASSLVTVVGRGTQYF
TRBJ2-7 TRBV7-2 16 CASSLAGLAGPYEQYF
TRBJ2-5 TRBV7-2 13 CASSSGWEETQYF
TRBJ1-1 TRBV11-1 16 CASSFAGGTMNTEAFF
TRBJ2-7 TRBV10-3 11 CAISEVDEQYF
TRBJ2-7 TRBV28 14 CASSSGTTPFEQYF
TRBJ1-1 TRBV2 11 CASSWTSEAFF
TRBJ2-2 TRBV28 19 CASSPLIIQTLSGTGELFF
TRBJ1-3 TRBV7-9 15 CASSDDRGAGNTIYF
TRBJ1-4 TRBV29-1 15 CSVPIGGATNEKLFF
TRBJ2-7 TRBV28 15 CASSLGVQGSHEQYF
TRBJ1-6 TRBV28 16 CASSLPTGGNNSPLHF
TRBJ2-1 TRBV19 13 CASSPIYNNEQFF
TRBJ2-5 TRBV2 15 CASSEGLGMIGTQYF
TRBJ1-4 TRBV5-4 15 CASSQGQGTNEKLFF
TRBJ1-6 TRBV7-2 14 CASSLAGGYSPLHF
TRBJ2-2 TRBV2 15 CASSYTRGTTGELFF
TRBJ1-1 TRBV12-3/TRBV12-4 14 CASRSSGVNTEAFF
TRBJ1-6 TRBV2 14 CASSEAAFNSPLHF
TRBJ1-1 TRBV27 14 CASSPGGGGTEAFF
TRBJ1-1 TRBV6-2/TRBV6-3 15 CASSYATSGGTEAFF
TRBJ2-7 TRBV5-4 15 CASSKMSFPGAEQYF
TRBJ1-6 TRBV20-1 14 CSASNGGRNSPLHF
TRBJ2-5 TRBV9 16 CASSVGMEGVKETQYF
TRBJ2-2 TRBV6-1 17 CASSQIVLAGDTGELFF
TRBJ2-7 TRBV20-1 14 CSALSGERGYEQYF
TRBJ1-2 TRBV28 13 CASFRPGNYGYTF
TRBJ2-5 TRBV7-2 17 CASSLGSLAGDEETQYF
TRBJ1-5 TRBV20-1 17 CSARDRAGTITYQPQHF
TRBJ2-6 TRBV4-1 18 CASSQPEGAGVGANVLTF
TRBJ1-5 TRBV6-1 13 CASSKSQLAPQHF